This T cell receptor (beta chain) appears in the sequencing data of a study of blood T cell repertoires in COVID-19. Overall study context: Some COVID-19 samples were acute and others convalescent; all came from the United States, Italy and Spain. T cells, B-cell-depleted T cells, or PBMCs supplied cDNA or gDNA.

Generated by immunoSEQ multiplex PCR, the TCRdb table keeps only in-frame clones and is missing some. The sample gives 300,000 or so clones, 86% of which show up once; around 1.6% is in the top ten. The CDR3 contains 15 residues. Germline V gene data show CDR1 as MDHEN and CDR2 as SYDVKM. Trimming took 3 bases from V and 2 from J, leaving 11 bases between them. The source is a woman in her forties or fifties with acute or convalescent COVID-19. The sample taken for sequencing was peripheral blood. This chain uses TRBV28 with TRBJ1-5, with a weak D call TRBD1 (6 bases). CDR3 nucleotides: TGTGCCAGCAGTTTCTTCGGGACACGCAATCAGCCCCAGCATTTT. It yields the protein CASSFFGTRNQPQHF.